Listed below are T cell receptor beta chains from one sample, sequenced in a study of metastatic and nonmetastatic thyroid tumors. TCRdb re-analyzed the PCR reads through MiXCR. The sample gives about 92,000 clones, about 15% of which show up once; 3.6% is in the top ten. The source material was blood. The receptor source for this set is a female donor with papillary thyroid cancer or a benign thyroid nodule (not recorded which). Some clones in this sample may be carry-over from other donors' samples. Both conserved end residues are part of each CDR3. D genes are given only for firm matches. The size entry is marked missing in some rows and otherwise reads once, few, many or a size class.

clone size: -
V gene: TRBV12-3/TRBV12-4
D gene: -
J gene: TRBJ1-2
CDR3 DNA: TGTGCCATCAGTTTAGGGACGTCCGGTGGCTACACCTTC
CDR3 protein: CAISLGTSGGYTF

clone size: many
V gene: TRBV2
D gene: TRBD2
J gene: TRBJ2-5
CDR3 DNA: TGTGCCAGCAGTCACTTTGGCGGGGGTAACCAAGAGACCCAGTACTTC
CDR3 protein: CASSHFGGGNQETQYF

clone size: many
V gene: TRBV12-3/TRBV12-4
D gene: -
J gene: TRBJ2-3
CDR3 DNA: TGTGCCAGCAGTTTAGGATATGATACGCAGTATTTT
CDR3 protein: CASSLGYDTQYF

clone size: many
V gene: TRBV7-2
D gene: -
J gene: TRBJ2-5
CDR3 DNA: TGTGCCAGCAGCTCGTGGGGAAGGGAGACCCAGTACTTC
CDR3 protein: CASSSWGRETQYF

clone size: few
V gene: TRBV12-3/TRBV12-4
D gene: -
J gene: TRBJ1-5
CDR3 DNA: TGTGCCAGCAACGGGTTGGGGTCCAATCAGCCCCAGCACTTT
CDR3 protein: CASNGLGSNQPQHF

clone size: many
V gene: TRBV30
D gene: TRBD1
J gene: TRBJ1-5
CDR3 DNA: TGTGCCTGGAGGGGGACAGGGCGGAATCAGCCCCAGCATTTT
CDR3 protein: CAWRGTGRNQPQHF

clone size: many
V gene: TRBV28
D gene: TRBD1
J gene: TRBJ1-6
CDR3 DNA: TGTGCCATCGGGCAGGGGGCGAGCTCCTCACCCCTCCACTTT
CDR3 protein: CAIGQGASSSPLHF

clone size: many
V gene: TRBV9
D gene: -
J gene: TRBJ1-2
CDR3 DNA: TGTGCCAGCAGCGTGGAGGTGAGCGGGACTAACTATGGCTACACCTTC
CDR3 protein: CASSVEVSGTNYGYTF

clone size: few
V gene: TRBV28
D gene: -
J gene: TRBJ2-7
CDR3 DNA: TGTGCCAGCAGTTTATCTGTGGACTACGAGCAGTACTTC
CDR3 protein: CASSLSVDYEQYF

clone size: -
V gene: TRBV7-9
D gene: TRBD2
J gene: TRBJ2-1
CDR3 DNA: TGTGCCAGCTCCCGAGGCGGGAGGGCCGAGTTCTTC
CDR3 protein: CASSRGGRAEFF

clone size: many
V gene: TRBV9
D gene: -
J gene: TRBJ1-4
CDR3 DNA: TGTGCCAGCAGCCCCCGGGGCGTTCAAAATGAAAAACTGTTTTTT
CDR3 protein: CASSPRGVQNEKLFF

clone size: many
V gene: TRBV7-8
D gene: -
J gene: TRBJ1-5
CDR3 DNA: TGTGCCAGCAGCCTATACCGGGACGGGCGGAATCAGCCCCAGCATTTT
CDR3 protein: CASSLYRDGRNQPQHF

clone size: many
V gene: TRBV20-1
D gene: -
J gene: TRBJ2-7
CDR3 DNA: TGCAGTGCTAGTAACCCGCTACTAGATTACTACGAGCAGTACTTC
CDR3 protein: CSASNPLLDYYEQYF

clone size: many
V gene: TRBV7-9
D gene: -
J gene: TRBJ1-1
CDR3 DNA: TGTGCCAGCAGCTTCGGAGGGGCCATGAACACTGAAGCTTTCTTT
CDR3 protein: CASSFGGAMNTEAFF

clone size: many
V gene: TRBV2
D gene: -
J gene: TRBJ1-4
CDR3 DNA: TGTGCCAGCAGCCCCGTGGCCCATGAAAAACTGTTTTTT
CDR3 protein: CASSPVAHEKLFF

clone size: many
V gene: TRBV19
D gene: TRBD1
J gene: TRBJ2-7
CDR3 DNA: TGTGCCAGTAGCGACCCCTCCGGGACAGGGGGCCACGAGCAGTACTTC
CDR3 protein: CASSDPSGTGGHEQYF

clone size: many
V gene: TRBV28
D gene: TRBD1
J gene: TRBJ1-5
CDR3 DNA: TGTGCCAGCAGATTGGACAGGGTGAGTCAGCCCCAGCATTTT
CDR3 protein: CASRLDRVSQPQHF

clone size: many
V gene: TRBV27
D gene: -
J gene: TRBJ2-6
CDR3 DNA: TGTGCCAGCAGCCCTACTCCCCTCTCTGGGGCCAACGTCCTGACTTTC
CDR3 protein: CASSPTPLSGANVLTF

clone size: many
V gene: TRBV15
D gene: TRBD1
J gene: TRBJ1-1
CDR3 DNA: TGTGCCACCAGCAAGATTGACAGGGCATCCGAAGCTTTCTTT
CDR3 protein: CATSKIDRASEAFF

clone size: many
V gene: TRBV15
D gene: -
J gene: TRBJ2-5
CDR3 DNA: TGTGCCACCAGCATCGAAGGGGGTGGGAAAGAGACCCAGTACTTC
CDR3 protein: CATSIEGGGKETQYF

clone size: many
V gene: TRBV27
D gene: TRBD1
J gene: TRBJ1-5
CDR3 DNA: TGTGCCAGCAAACACCGGGACAGGGACAATCAGCCCCAGCATTTT
CDR3 protein: CASKHRDRDNQPQHF

clone size: many
V gene: TRBV28
D gene: -
J gene: TRBJ2-7
CDR3 DNA: TGTGCCAGCAGTTCCCGGTTTTACGAGCAGTACTTC
CDR3 protein: CASSSRFYEQYF

clone size: -
V gene: TRBV4-2
D gene: TRBD1
J gene: TRBJ1-5
CDR3 DNA: TGTGCCAGCAGCCAAGTCCCCTACAGGGGTACTCAGCCCCAGCATTTT
CDR3 protein: CASSQVPYRGTQPQHF

clone size: few
V gene: TRBV12-3/TRBV12-4
D gene: -
J gene: TRBJ1-5
CDR3 DNA: TGTGCCAGCATTTTGTCGGACGGTCAGCCCCAGCATTTT
CDR3 protein: CASILSDGQPQHF

clone size: many
V gene: TRBV6-1
D gene: -
J gene: TRBJ1-1
CDR3 DNA: TGTGCCCGCAATACAGGGAACACTGAAGCTTTCTTT
CDR3 protein: CARNTGNTEAFF

clone size: many
V gene: TRBV19
D gene: TRBD1
J gene: TRBJ2-6
CDR3 DNA: TGTGCCAGTAGTATGGGACAGTCTGGGGCCAACGTCCTGACTTTC
CDR3 protein: CASSMGQSGANVLTF

clone size: many
V gene: TRBV25-1
D gene: -
J gene: TRBJ1-4
CDR3 DNA: TGTGCCAGCAGTGATCCGGGACACGGGGATAATGAAAAACTGTTTTTT
CDR3 protein: CASSDPGHGDNEKLFF